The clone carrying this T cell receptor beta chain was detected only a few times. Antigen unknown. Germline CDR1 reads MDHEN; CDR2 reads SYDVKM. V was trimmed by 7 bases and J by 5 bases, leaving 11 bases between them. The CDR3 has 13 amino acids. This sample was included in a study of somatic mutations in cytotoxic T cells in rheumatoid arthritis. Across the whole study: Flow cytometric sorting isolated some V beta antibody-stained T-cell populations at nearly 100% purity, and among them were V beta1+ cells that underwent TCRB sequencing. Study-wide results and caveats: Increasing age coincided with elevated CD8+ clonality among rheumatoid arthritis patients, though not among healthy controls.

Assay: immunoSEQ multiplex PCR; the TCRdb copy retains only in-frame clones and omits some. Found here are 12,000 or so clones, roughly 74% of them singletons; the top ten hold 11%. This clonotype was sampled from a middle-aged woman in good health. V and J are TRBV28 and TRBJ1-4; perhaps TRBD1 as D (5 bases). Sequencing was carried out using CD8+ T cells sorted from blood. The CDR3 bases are TGTGCCAGCACCTTAAAGGGGAATGAAAAACTGTTTTTT. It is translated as CASTLKGNEKLFF.